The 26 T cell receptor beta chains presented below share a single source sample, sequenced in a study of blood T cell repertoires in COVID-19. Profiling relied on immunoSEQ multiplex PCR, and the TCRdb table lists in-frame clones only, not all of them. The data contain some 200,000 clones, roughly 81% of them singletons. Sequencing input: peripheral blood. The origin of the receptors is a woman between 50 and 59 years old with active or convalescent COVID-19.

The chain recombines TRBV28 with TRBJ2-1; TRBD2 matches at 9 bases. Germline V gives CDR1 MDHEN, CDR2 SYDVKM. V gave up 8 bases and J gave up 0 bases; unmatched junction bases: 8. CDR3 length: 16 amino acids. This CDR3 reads CASRGLAPASYNEQFF. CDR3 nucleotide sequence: TGTGCCAGCCGAGGACTAGCGCCGGCCTCCTACAATGAGCAGTTCTTC.

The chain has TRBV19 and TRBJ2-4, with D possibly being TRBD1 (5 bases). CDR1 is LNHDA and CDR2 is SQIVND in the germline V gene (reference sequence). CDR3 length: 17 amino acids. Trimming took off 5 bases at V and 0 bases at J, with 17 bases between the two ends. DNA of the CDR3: TGTGCCAGTAGTTTTAGTCAGGGTCAACTAGCCAAAAACATTCAGTACTTC. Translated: CASSFSQGQLAKNIQYF.

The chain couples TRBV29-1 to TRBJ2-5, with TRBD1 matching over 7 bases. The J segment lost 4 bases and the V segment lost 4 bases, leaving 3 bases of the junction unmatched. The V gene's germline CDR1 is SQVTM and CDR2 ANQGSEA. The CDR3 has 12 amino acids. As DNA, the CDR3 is TGCAGCGTTGGGAGACAGGGAGAGACCCAGTACTTC. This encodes CSVGRQGETQYF.

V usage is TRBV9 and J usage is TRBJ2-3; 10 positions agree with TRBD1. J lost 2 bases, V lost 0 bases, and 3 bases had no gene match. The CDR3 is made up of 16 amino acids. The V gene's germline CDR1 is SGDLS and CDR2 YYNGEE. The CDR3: CASSVGDRGYTDTQYF. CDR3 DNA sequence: TGTGCCAGCAGCGTAGGGGACAGGGGATACACAGATACGCAGTATTTT.

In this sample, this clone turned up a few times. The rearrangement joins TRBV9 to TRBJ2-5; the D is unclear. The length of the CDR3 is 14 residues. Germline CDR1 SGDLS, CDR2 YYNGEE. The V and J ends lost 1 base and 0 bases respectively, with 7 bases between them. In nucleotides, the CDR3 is TGTGCCAGCAGCGTATACGCGTACCAAGAGACCCAGTACTTC. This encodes CASSVYAYQETQYF.

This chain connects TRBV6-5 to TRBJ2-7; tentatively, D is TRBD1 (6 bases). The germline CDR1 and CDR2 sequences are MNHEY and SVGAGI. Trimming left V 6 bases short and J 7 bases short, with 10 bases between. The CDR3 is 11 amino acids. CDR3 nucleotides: TGTGCCAGCAGCCAGGGGAGAGAGCAGTACTTC. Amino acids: CASSQGREQYF.

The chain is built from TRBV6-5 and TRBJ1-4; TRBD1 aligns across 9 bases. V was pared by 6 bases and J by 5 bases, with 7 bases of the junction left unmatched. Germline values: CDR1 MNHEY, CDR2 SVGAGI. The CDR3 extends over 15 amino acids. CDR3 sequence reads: CASSRQGVYNEKLFF. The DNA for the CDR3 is TGTGCCAGCAGCCGACAGGGGGTCTACAATGAAAAACTGTTTTTT.

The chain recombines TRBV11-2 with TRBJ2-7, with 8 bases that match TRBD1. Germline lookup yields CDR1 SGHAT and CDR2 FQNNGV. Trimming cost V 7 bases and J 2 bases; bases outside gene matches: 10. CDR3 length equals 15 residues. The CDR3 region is CASTADRGPTYEQYF. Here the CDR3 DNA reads TGTGCCAGCACAGCCGACAGGGGCCCTACCTACGAGCAGTACTTC.

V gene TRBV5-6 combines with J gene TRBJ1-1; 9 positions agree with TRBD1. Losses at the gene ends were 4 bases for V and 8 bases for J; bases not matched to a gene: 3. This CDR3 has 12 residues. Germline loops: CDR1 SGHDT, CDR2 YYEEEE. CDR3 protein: CASSPGTGEAFF. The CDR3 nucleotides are TGTGCCAGCAGCCCTGGGACAGGGGAAGCTTTCTTT.

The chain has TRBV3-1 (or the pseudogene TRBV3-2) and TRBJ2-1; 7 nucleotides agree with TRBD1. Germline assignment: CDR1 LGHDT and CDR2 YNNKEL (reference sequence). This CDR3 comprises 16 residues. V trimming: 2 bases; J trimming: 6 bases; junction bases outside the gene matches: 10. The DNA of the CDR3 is TGTGCCAGCAGCCAATTTTTGACAGGGTGGGTCAATGAGCAGTTCTTC. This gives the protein CASSQFLTGWVNEQFF.

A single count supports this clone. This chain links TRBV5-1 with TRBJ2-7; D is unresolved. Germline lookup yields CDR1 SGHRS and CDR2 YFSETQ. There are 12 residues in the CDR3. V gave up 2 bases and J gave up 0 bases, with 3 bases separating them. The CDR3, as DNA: TGCGCCAGCAGCTTTAGCTCCTACGAGCAGTACTTC. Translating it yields CASSFSSYEQYF. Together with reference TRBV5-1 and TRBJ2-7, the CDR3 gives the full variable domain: KAGVTQTPRYLIKTRGQQVTLSCSPISGHRSVSWYQQTPGQGLQFLFEYFSETQRNKGNFPGRFSGRQFSNSRSEMNVSTLELGDSALYLCASSFSSYEQYFGPGTRLTVT.

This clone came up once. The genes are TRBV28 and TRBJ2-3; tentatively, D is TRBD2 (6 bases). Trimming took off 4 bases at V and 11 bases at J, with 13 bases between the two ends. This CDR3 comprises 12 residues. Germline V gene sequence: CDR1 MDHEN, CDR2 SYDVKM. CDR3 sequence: CASSSITSLQYF. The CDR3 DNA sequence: TGTGCCAGCAGTTCAATTACTAGCTTGCAGTATTTT.

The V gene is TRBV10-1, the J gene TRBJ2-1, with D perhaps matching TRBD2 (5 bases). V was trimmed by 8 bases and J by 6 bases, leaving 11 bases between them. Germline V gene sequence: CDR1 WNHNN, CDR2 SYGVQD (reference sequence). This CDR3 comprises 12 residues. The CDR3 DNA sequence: TGCGCCAGCGGGTATGGACTCAATGAGCAGTTCTTC. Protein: CASGYGLNEQFF.

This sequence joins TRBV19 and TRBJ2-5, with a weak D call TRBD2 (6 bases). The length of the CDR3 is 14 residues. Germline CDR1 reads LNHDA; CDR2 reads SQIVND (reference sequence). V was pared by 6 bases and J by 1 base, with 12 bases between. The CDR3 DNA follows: TGTGCCAGTAGGGGTGGGGGACTCCAAGAGACCCAGTACTTC. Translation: CASRGGGLQETQYF.

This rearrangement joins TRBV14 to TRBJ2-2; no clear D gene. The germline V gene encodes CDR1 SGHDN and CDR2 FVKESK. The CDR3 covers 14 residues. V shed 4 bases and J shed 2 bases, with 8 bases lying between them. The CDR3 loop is CASSRGSNTGELFF. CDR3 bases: TGTGCCAGCAGCCGCGGATCTAACACCGGGGAGCTGTTTTTT.

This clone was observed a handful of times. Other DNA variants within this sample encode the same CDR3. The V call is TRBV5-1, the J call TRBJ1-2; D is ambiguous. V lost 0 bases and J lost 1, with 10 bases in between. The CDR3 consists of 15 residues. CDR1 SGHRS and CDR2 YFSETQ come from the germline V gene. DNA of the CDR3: TGCGCCAGCAGCTTGGGAGGGCAAGTTAACTATGGCTACACCTTC. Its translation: CASSLGGQVNYGYTF. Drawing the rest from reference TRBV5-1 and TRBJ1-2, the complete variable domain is KAGVTQTPRYLIKTRGQQVTLSCSPISGHRSVSWYQQTPGQGLQFLFEYFSETQRNKGNFPGRFSGRQFSNSRSEMNVSTLELGDSALYLCASSLGGQVNYGYTFGSGTRLTVV.

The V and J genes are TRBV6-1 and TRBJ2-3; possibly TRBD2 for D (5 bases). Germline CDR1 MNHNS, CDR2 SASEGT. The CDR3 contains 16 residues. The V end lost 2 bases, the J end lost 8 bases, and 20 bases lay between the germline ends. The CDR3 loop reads CASSEPRRGSQGTQYF. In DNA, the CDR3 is TGTGCCAGCAGTGAACCAAGACGGGGTTCTCAAGGTACGCAGTATTTT.

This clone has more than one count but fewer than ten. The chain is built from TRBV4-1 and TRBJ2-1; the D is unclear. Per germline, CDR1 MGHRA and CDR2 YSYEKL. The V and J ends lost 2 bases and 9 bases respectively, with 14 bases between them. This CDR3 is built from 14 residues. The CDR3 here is CASSQMTERTEQFF. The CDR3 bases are TGCGCCAGCAGCCAAATGACGGAGCGCACTGAGCAGTTCTTC.

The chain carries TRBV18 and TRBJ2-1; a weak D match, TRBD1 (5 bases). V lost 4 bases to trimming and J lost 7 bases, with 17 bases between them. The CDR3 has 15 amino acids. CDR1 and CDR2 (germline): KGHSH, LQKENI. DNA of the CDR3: TGTGCCAGCTCACTGGGGCCGGGCAGGGCTAATGAGCAGTTCTTC. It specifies CASSLGPGRANEQFF.

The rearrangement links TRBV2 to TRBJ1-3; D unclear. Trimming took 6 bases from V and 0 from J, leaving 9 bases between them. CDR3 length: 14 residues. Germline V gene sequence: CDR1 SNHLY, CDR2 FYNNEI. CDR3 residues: CASRVRVSGNTIYF. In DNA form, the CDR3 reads TGTGCCAGCAGAGTTCGGGTCTCTGGAAACACCATATATTTT.

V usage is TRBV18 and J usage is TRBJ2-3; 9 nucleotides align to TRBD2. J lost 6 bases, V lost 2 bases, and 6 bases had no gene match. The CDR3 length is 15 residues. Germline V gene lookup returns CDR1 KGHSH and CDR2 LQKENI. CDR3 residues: CASSPVSGSGDTQYF. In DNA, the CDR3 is TGTGCCAGCTCACCAGTTAGCGGGAGTGGTGATACGCAGTATTTT. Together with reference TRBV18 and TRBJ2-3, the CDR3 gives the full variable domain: NAGVMQNPRHLVRRRGQEARLRCSPMKGHSHVYWYRQLPEEGLKFMVYLQKENIIDESGMPKERFSAEFPKEGPSILRIQQVVRGDSAAYFCASSPVSGSGDTQYFGPGTRLTVL.

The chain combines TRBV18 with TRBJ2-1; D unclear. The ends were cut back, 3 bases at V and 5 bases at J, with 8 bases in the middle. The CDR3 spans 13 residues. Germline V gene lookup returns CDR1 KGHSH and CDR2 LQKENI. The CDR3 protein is CASSPIRDNEQFF. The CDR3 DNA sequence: TGTGCCAGCTCACCGATTCGAGACAATGAGCAGTTCTTC.

The CDR3 DNA reads as TGTGCCAGCAGCTTGGGACAGGGGTTAACCGGGGAGCTGTTTTTT. This encodes CASSLGQGLTGELFF. V and J are TRBV5-4 and TRBJ2-2; 8 bases are a match to TRBD1. CDR3 size: 15 residues. Trimming cost V 0 bases and J 5 bases; bases outside gene matches: 3. Per germline, CDR1 SGHNT and CDR2 YYREEE (reference sequence).

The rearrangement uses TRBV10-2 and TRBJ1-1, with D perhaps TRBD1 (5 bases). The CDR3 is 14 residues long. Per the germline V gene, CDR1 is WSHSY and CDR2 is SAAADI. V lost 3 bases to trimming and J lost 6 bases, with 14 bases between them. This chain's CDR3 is CASSDHRGRAEAFF. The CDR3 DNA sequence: TGCGCCAGCAGTGACCACCGGGGGAGGGCTGAAGCTTTCTTT.

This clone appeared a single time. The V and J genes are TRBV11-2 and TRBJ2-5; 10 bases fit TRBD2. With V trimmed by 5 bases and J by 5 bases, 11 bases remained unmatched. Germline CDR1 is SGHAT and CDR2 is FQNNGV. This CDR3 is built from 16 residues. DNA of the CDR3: TGTGCCAGCAGCCCAGGAACTAGCGGGGCCTCGGAGACCCAGTACTTC. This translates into CASSPGTSGASETQYF.

Here the CDR3 DNA reads TGTGCCAGCACCTCCCGTCTGTTGCCCCTCCACTTT. Its translation is CASTSRLLPLHF. The genes are TRBV28 and TRBJ1-6; D is unresolved. This CDR3 is 12 amino acids long. Trimming stripped 7 bases from V and 13 bases from J, with 14 bases between. Germline V gene sequence: CDR1 MDHEN, CDR2 SYDVKM.